The 8 T cell receptor beta chains below come from one sample, sequenced in a study of T cell changes during pregnancy in multiple sclerosis. The repertoire was sequenced with immunoSEQ multiplex PCR; TCRdb's copy has only in-frame clones and lacks some. This repertoire shows tens of thousands of clones, 88% found once; its top ten account for 1.7%. Material: peripheral blood, obtained in the first trimester of pregnancy. These receptors were collected from a female donor with multiple sclerosis, enrolled in a pregnancy study.

This chain links TRBV7-2 with TRBJ2-1; the match to TRBD2 covers 8 bases. The CDR3 consists of 15 residues. Germline V CDR1 and CDR2: SGHTA, FQGNSA. V lost 3 bases to trimming and J lost 4 bases; unmatched junction nucleotides: 5. Written as DNA, the CDR3 is TGTGCCAGCAGCTTGGGCACTAGCGGATACAATGAGCAGTTCTTC. Amino acids: CASSLGTSGYNEQFF.

The gene calls are TRBV15 and TRBJ2-3, with D possibly matching TRBD2 (6 bases). Germline V CDR1 and CDR2: LNHNV, YYDKDF (reference sequence). Trimming left V 1 base short and J 1 base short, with 15 bases between. CDR3 length: 17 residues. As DNA, the CDR3 is TGTGCCACCAGCAGAGGGGGCCGGGAGCCAGGCACAGATACGCAGTATTTT. It yields the protein CATSRGGREPGTDTQYF.

This clone turned up a few times. The CDR3 region is CAWSMRVAEAFF. The CDR3 region has the DNA TGTGCCTGGAGCATGAGGGTAGCTGAAGCTTTCTTT. The chain links TRBV30 to TRBJ1-1; D is undetermined. V dropped 3 bases and J dropped 6 bases, with 11 bases sitting between them. The V gene's germline CDR1 is GTSNPN and CDR2 SVGIG (reference sequence). The CDR3 sequence is 12 residues long.

The V call is TRBV5-1, the J call TRBJ2-5; tentatively, D is TRBD2 (6 bases). The germline CDR1 and CDR2 sequences are SGHRS and YFSETQ. This CDR3 has 13 amino acids. V was shortened by 4 bases and J by 9 bases, with 16 bases between the two germline ends. The CDR3 is CASSPGTGGAQYF. The CDR3 region has the DNA TGCGCCAGCAGCCCGGGGACGGGCGGGGCCCAGTACTTC.

The CDR3 nucleotides read TGTGCCAGCTCACCAGGGATAGCGGGAGCCACCCTAGGCGAGCAGTACTTC. It specifies CASSPGIAGATLGEQYF. This chain joins TRBV18 and TRBJ2-7; TRBD2 matches at 9 bases. The CDR3 length is 17 residues. Germline assignment: CDR1 KGHSH and CDR2 LQKENI. V dropped 2 bases and J dropped 6; count of bases not matched to a gene: 14. Looking up the rest from reference TRBV18 and TRBJ2-7 gives the full variable domain: NAGVMQNPRHLVRRRGQEARLRCSPMKGHSHVYWYRQLPEEGLKFMVYLQKENIIDESGMPKERFSAEFPKEGPSILRIQQVVRGDSAAYFCASSPGIAGATLGEQYFGPGTRLTVT.

The genes are TRBV7-2 and TRBJ2-2; perhaps TRBD2 as D (5 bases). CDR3 size: 16 residues. Germline V gene lookup returns CDR1 SGHTA and CDR2 FQGNSA. V lost 0 bases and J lost 1, with 9 bases in between. The CDR3 protein is CASSLAGLLNTGELFF. The CDR3 DNA reads as TGTGCCAGCAGCTTAGCCGGACTTTTGAACACCGGGGAGCTGTTTTTT.

V gene TRBV5-1 combines with J gene TRBJ2-5; TRBD2 might be the D (5 bases). The CDR3 is 14 residues long. With 4 bases removed from V and 2 bases from J, the gap between germline ends came to 12 bases. CDR1 SGHRS and CDR2 YFSETQ come from the germline V gene. CDR3 region: CASSPQAGQETQYF. CDR3 nucleotides: TGCGCCAGCAGCCCCCAGGCGGGTCAAGAGACCCAGTACTTC.

This chain connects TRBV10-3 to TRBJ2-3; perhaps TRBD2 as D (5 bases). In germline, CDR1 is ENHRY, CDR2 SYGVKD. The V gene lost 7 bases and the J gene lost 5 bases, with 16 bases spanning the gap. The CDR3 has 14 amino acids. DNA of the CDR3: TGTGCCATCACGGCGGGCCTCACCGGAGATACGCAGTATTTT. It is translated as CAITAGLTGDTQYF.